This entry lists 15 T cell receptor beta chains sequenced from one sample in a study of T cell repertoires in ileal Crohn's disease. Here immunoSEQ multiplex PCR was the method, and the copy in TCRdb shows in-frame clones only, minus some. The sample includes about 16,000 clones, roughly two thirds of them seen just once. Sequencing was performed on ileal tissue. The receptors originated from an adult with Crohn's disease.

V gene TRBV7-8 combines with J gene TRBJ2-1; TRBD2 agrees at 7 bases. V gave up 4 bases and J gave up 6 bases; unmatched junction bases: 6. This CDR3 region has 14 residues. Looked up from germline, CDR1 is SGHVS and CDR2 is FQNEAQ. The CDR3 is CASSSELASNEQFF. Here the CDR3 DNA reads TGTGCCAGCAGCTCGGAACTAGCGTCCAATGAGCAGTTCTTC.

The J gene is TRBJ1-1, the V gene TRBV5-6; no firm D call. CDR3 length: 10 amino acids. The germline V and J ends were trimmed by 2 bases and 9 bases, with 5 bases remaining between them. The germline CDR1 and CDR2 sequences are SGHDT and YYEEEE. The CDR3 here is CASSFNKAFF. The CDR3 region has the DNA TGTGCCAGCAGCTTTAATAAAGCTTTCTTT.

This clone was recorded a few times. The chain carries TRBV28 and TRBJ1-4; 8 bases match TRBD1. The V gene end was trimmed by 5 bases and the J gene end by 4 bases; junction bases not matched to a gene: 9. The CDR3 totals 16 residues. The germline V gene has CDR1 MDHEN and CDR2 SYDVKM. The chain's CDR3 is CASSIRQGRYNEKLFF. CDR3 nucleotides: TGTGCCAGCAGTATAAGACAGGGGAGATATAATGAAAAACTGTTTTTT.

The chain links TRBV5-1 to TRBJ2-7; weak D call: TRBD2 (6 bases). V was clipped by 5 bases and J by 6 bases, with 12 bases between them. The CDR3 covers 12 residues. In germline, CDR1 is SGHRS, CDR2 YFSETQ. Here the CDR3 reads CASREGGSEQYF. DNA of the CDR3: TGCGCCAGCAGGGAGGGAGGTAGCGAGCAGTACTTC.

The chain recombines TRBV15 with TRBJ2-5; weak D call: TRBD1 (7 bases). The CDR3 contains 15 residues. The germline V and J ends were trimmed by 0 bases and 7 bases, with 15 bases remaining between them. Germline V gene lookup returns CDR1 LNHNV and CDR2 YYDKDF (reference sequence). The CDR3 region has the DNA TGTGCCACCAGCAGAGAGGGAAGACAGGGAGGGACCCAGTACTTC. It translates to CATSREGRQGGTQYF.

This clone was picked up one time. V usage is TRBV5-1 and J usage is TRBJ1-2; possible D gene TRBD1, 6 bases. Looked up from germline, CDR1 is SGHRS and CDR2 is YFSETQ. V was trimmed by 3 bases and J by 8 bases, leaving 14 bases between them. There are 13 residues in the CDR3. The chain's CDR3 is CASSSAGAGGYTF. The CDR3, as DNA: TGCGCCAGCAGCTCGGCGGGGGCTGGGGGCTACACCTTC. Full variable domain (remainder filled in from reference TRBV5-1 and TRBJ1-2): KAGVTQTPRYLIKTRGQQVTLSCSPISGHRSVSWYQQTPGQGLQFLFEYFSETQRNKGNFPGRFSGRQFSNSRSEMNVSTLELGDSALYLCASSSAGAGGYTFGSGTRLTVV.

This chain joins TRBV5-6 and TRBJ1-1, with D perhaps matching TRBD1 (5 bases). Trimming removed 5 bases at V and 5 bases at J, with 16 bases between. This CDR3 is 14 amino acids long. The germline V gene encodes CDR1 SGHDT and CDR2 YYEEEE. CDR3 region: CASRSGALLTEAFF. DNA of the CDR3: TGTGCCAGCAGGTCTGGGGCCCTCCTGACTGAAGCTTTCTTT.

This sequence joins TRBV28 and TRBJ2-2; 8 bases are a match to TRBD1. The J segment lost 1 base and the V segment lost 5 bases, leaving 6 bases of the junction unmatched. Per germline, CDR1 MDHEN and CDR2 SYDVKM. The CDR3 runs to 16 residues. DNA of the CDR3: TGTGCCAGCAGTAATTACGGGACAGGGAACACCGGGGAGCTGTTTTTT. Its translation: CASSNYGTGNTGELFF.

This clone was detected only once. The chain links TRBV19 to TRBJ2-5; maybe TRBD2 (6 bases). In germline, CDR1 is LNHDA, CDR2 SQIVND (reference sequence). The CDR3 sequence is 15 residues long. Trimming removed 1 base from V and 4 bases from J, with 13 bases in between. The CDR3 DNA is TGTGCCAGTAGTATAGGGGGGGTTAACTCAGAGACCCAGTACTTC. This codes for CASSIGGVNSETQYF. Drawing the rest from reference TRBV19 and TRBJ2-5, the complete variable domain is DGGITQSPKYLFRKEGQNVTLSCEQNLNHDAMYWYRQDPGQGLRLIYYSQIVNDFQKGDIAEGYSVSREKKESFPLTVTSAQKNPTAFYLCASSIGGVNSETQYFGPGTRLLVL.

This chain uses TRBV7-9 with TRBJ2-3, with D unclear. The CDR3 extends over 11 amino acids. CDR1 and CDR2 from the germline V gene are SEHNR and FQNEAQ (reference sequence). The V and J ends lost 4 bases and 4 bases respectively, with 3 bases between them. CDR3 sequence (DNA): TGTGCCAGCAGCTCCGCAGATACGCAGTATTTT. The encoded protein is CASSSADTQYF.

This clone was picked up one time. V and J are TRBV5-6 and TRBJ1-1, with D possibly being TRBD1 (5 bases). CDR1 and CDR2 from the germline V gene are SGHDT and YYEEEE. CDR3 length: 15 residues. The germline V and J ends were trimmed by 0 bases and 12 bases, with 21 bases remaining between them. DNA for the CDR3: TGTGCCAGCAGCTTGGGAGGGGTTCTGGGGGGAGTGCCTTTCTTT. Protein sequence: CASSLGGVLGGVPFF.

The chain links TRBV5-1 to TRBJ1-6; D is unresolved. The CDR3 is made up of 13 amino acids. V was clipped by 4 bases and J by 10 bases, with 12 bases between them. Looked up from germline, CDR1 is SGHRS and CDR2 is YFSETQ. CDR3 loop: CASSQGLRSPLHF. Here the CDR3 DNA reads TGCGCCAGCAGCCAAGGACTGAGGTCACCCCTCCACTTT.

CDR3 nucleotide sequence: TGTGCCAGCATCGGACAGAATAAAGAGACCCAGTACTTC. Protein: CASIGQNKETQYF. The rearrangement links TRBV6-5 to TRBJ2-5, with D perhaps TRBD1 (6 bases). The germline gives CDR1 MNHEY, CDR2 SVGAGI. This CDR3 spans 13 amino acids. Trimming removed 7 bases from V and 3 bases from J, with 12 bases in between.

The V and J genes are TRBV10-3 and TRBJ1-1, with D possibly matching TRBD1 (6 bases). CDR3 length equals 14 residues. Germline V CDR1 and CDR2: ENHRY, SYGVKD. The V end lost 4 bases, the J end lost 0 bases, and 9 bases lay between the germline ends. The CDR3 region has the DNA TGTGCCATCAGTGTAGGACAGATGAACACTGAAGCTTTCTTT. It encodes CAISVGQMNTEAFF.

The chain carries TRBV5-1 and TRBJ1-3; D possibly corresponds to TRBD1 (5 bases). Germline V lookup: CDR1 SGHRS, CDR2 YFSETQ. The CDR3 runs 16 residues. V was cut by 0 bases and J by 3 bases, with 13 bases left in between. The CDR3 DNA reads as TGCGCCAGCAGCTTGGAGGGGTATGCAGGTGGAAACACCATATATTTT. This sequence encodes CASSLEGYAGGNTIYF.